A single sample gave rise to the 14 T cell receptor beta chains below, sequenced in a study of regulatory T cells in long-lasting Graves disease. Regarding time point: persistent/refractory GD, antithyroid drugs over 5 years with positive TRAb. Extracted PBMC RNA gave rise to the TCR library. Combining iRepertoire HTBI primers with Arm-PCR of CDR3 regions, the authors built TCR beta libraries. TCRdb redid the calling of the multiplex PCR reads with MiXCR, one entry per CDR3 protein. Of 400,000 to 500,000 distinct CDR3 sequences listed, roughly a fifth are singletons. The specimen was peripheral blood mononuclear cells (PBMCs), collected when the disease was refractory, from a patient treated with antithyroid drugs. All receptors derive from a female donor with Graves disease.

Only a few counts were recorded for this clonotype. This chain connects TRBV19 to TRBJ2-5, with TRBD1 matching over 7 bases. V gave up 8 bases and J gave up 2 bases; unmatched junction bases: 8. There are 14 residues in the CDR3. Germline CDR1 LNHDA, CDR2 SQIVND (reference sequence). DNA of the CDR3: TGTGCCAGTGGCAGGACAGGAGGTCAAGAGACCCAGTACTTC. As protein: CASGRTGGQETQYF.

The chain has TRBV4-2 and TRBJ2-7, with TRBD2 matching over 11 bases. V dropped 4 bases and J dropped 0; count of bases not matched to a gene: 8. The CDR3 covers 17 residues. Germline CDR1 and CDR2: LGHNA and YNFKEQ. This chain's CDR3 is CASSPEETSGTSYEQYF. DNA for the CDR3: TGTGCCAGCAGCCCAGAGGAGACTAGCGGGACCTCCTACGAGCAGTACTTC.

The rearrangement links TRBV7-9 to TRBJ2-7; TRBD1 aligns across 8 bases. Germline CDR1 is SEHNR and CDR2 is FQNEAQ (reference sequence). This CDR3 comprises 11 residues. The trim removed 4 bases at V and 11 bases at J, leaving 4 bases unmatched. The CDR3 bases are TGTGCCAGCAGCTCCGGACAGGGAAAGTACTTC. This encodes CASSSGQGKYF.

This clonotype was counted many times. The rearrangement joins TRBV28 to TRBJ2-7; 7 bases map to TRBD2. CDR3 length: 15 amino acids. Unmatched junction bases numbered 6, after V lost 1 base and J lost 3 bases. Germline V gene data show CDR1 as MDHEN and CDR2 as SYDVKM. CDR3 sequence reads: CASSLFSSGGYEQYF. For the CDR3, the DNA is TGTGCCAGCAGTTTATTCTCTAGCGGAGGCTACGAGCAGTACTTC.

The CDR3 DNA reads as TGTGCCAGCAGCCAAGATGTTCTCACCTACGAGCAGTACTTC. This codes for CASSQDVLTYEQYF. This chain links TRBV3-1 with TRBJ2-7; D is undetermined. V lost 0 bases, J lost 2 bases, and 8 bases lay in between. Germline V gene data show CDR1 as LGHDT and CDR2 as YNNKEL (reference sequence). CDR3 length equals 14 residues.

V usage is TRBV5-1 and J usage is TRBJ2-1, with 9 bases aligning to TRBD1. This CDR3 is 15 amino acids long. J lost 7 bases, V lost 5 bases, and 10 bases had no gene match. Germline CDR1 SGHRS, CDR2 YFSETQ. The CDR3 DNA sequence: TGCGCCAGCAGTCTCCAGGACAGGGGTGGGAATGAGCAGTTCTTC. Its translation is CASSLQDRGGNEQFF.

In this sample, this clonotype turned up many times. The chain combines TRBV29-1 with TRBJ2-7, with 7 bases identical to TRBD2. The junction had 9 bases not matched to a gene; V was cut back by 4 bases and J by 6 bases. Germline V lookup: CDR1 SQVTM, CDR2 ANQGSEA. This CDR3 contains 13 residues. DNA of the CDR3: TGCAGCGTTGTCGGCGGGAGTGACGGCGAGCAGTACTTC. Its translation is CSVVGGSDGEQYF.

This clonotype was seen many times. The J gene is TRBJ1-2, the V gene TRBV20-1, with TRBD1 identical over 8 bases. Germline trimming cut 0 bases from V and 5 bases from J; bases unmatched to any gene: 2. The CDR3 spans 13 residues. CDR1 and CDR2 from the germline V gene are DFQATT and SNEGSKA (reference sequence). CDR3 coding DNA: TGCAGTGCTAGAGAGACAGGGGCTTATGGCTACACCTTC. This encodes CSARETGAYGYTF.

Details on this clonotype: This sequence may be a read error, since a much larger clone differs from it by one base. The chain carries TRBV28 and TRBJ2-5; 13 nucleotides align to TRBD2. Near its end, the DNA agrees better with TRBJ2-1, so the J call may be wrong. This CDR3 region has 16 residues. Looked up from germline, CDR1 is MDHEN and CDR2 is SYDVKM. The CDR3 is CTSSLPTSGRANEQFF. CDR3 sequence (DNA): TGTACCAGCAGTTTACCCACTAGCGGGAGGGCCAATGAGCAGTTCTTC.

Turning to this clonotype: An end of the junction differs from the germline gene, which may be a read error. The rearrangement links TRBV11-2 to TRBJ2-5; D call uncertain. Germline values: CDR1 SGHAT, CDR2 FQNNGV. The CDR3 has 14 residues. The CDR3, as DNA: TGCGCCAGCAGCCAAGACATTATCCAAGAGACCCAGTACTTC. This translates into CASSQDIIQETQYF.

This clonotype was counted at least ten times. The chain joins TRBV28 to TRBJ2-7, with D possibly matching TRBD2 (6 bases). Trimming took off 0 bases at V and 0 bases at J, with 15 bases between the two ends. This CDR3 is built from 17 residues. The germline CDR1 and CDR2 sequences are MDHEN and SYDVKM. CDR3 DNA: TGTGCCAGCAGTTTATGGGCGGGACTCTCCCACTCCTACGAGCAGTACTTC. This translates into CASSLWAGLSHSYEQYF. Based on the CDR3 plus reference TRBV28 and TRBJ2-7, the full variable domain is DVKVTQSSRYLVKRTGEKVFLECVQDMDHENMFWYRQDPGLGLRLIYFSYDVKMKEKGDIPEGYSVSREKKERFSLILESASTNQTSMYLCASSLWAGLSHSYEQYFGPGTRLTVT.

Remarks on this clonotype: Since a much larger clone is just one base distant, this may be a read error. This chain links TRBV28 with TRBJ2-7, with TRBD1 as a possible D gene (6 bases). The CDR3 is made up of 15 amino acids. CDR1 MDHEN and CDR2 SYDVKM come from the germline V gene. The CDR3 region has the DNA TGTGCCAGCATACAGGCTGGGGACACTACCTACGAGCAGCACTTC. Its translation is CASIQAGDTTYEQHF.

Worth noting for this clonotype: One base away lies a much larger clone, so this may be a sequencing read error. This chain joins TRBV6-1 and TRBJ2-1; 11 bases map to TRBD1. CDR1 and CDR2 from the germline V gene are MNHNS and SASEGT. The CDR3 has 15 amino acids. The CDR3 reads CASSNGGQGDNGQFF. CDR3 nucleotide sequence: TGTGCCAGCAGTAACGGGGGACAGGGGGACAATGGGCAGTTCTTC.

This clonotype was detected ten times or more. The V gene is TRBV28, the J gene TRBJ2-7; 7 bases fit TRBD1. The CDR3 is made up of 15 amino acids. V was clipped by 5 bases and J by 5 bases; unmatched bases: 12. The germline gives CDR1 MDHEN, CDR2 SYDVKM. The CDR3 spells CASSLNRQGTDEQYF. CDR3 DNA: TGTGCCAGCAGTCTAAACAGACAGGGCACCGACGAGCAGTACTTC.